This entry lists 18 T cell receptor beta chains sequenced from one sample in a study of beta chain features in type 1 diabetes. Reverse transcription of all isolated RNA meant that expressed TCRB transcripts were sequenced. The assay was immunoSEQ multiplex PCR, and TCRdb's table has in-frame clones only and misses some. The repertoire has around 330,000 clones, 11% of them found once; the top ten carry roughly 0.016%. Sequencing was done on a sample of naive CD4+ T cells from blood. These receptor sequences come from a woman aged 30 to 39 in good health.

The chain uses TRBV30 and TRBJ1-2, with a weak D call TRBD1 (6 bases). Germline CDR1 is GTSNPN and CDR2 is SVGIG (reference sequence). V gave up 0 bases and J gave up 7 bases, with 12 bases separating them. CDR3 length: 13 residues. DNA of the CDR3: TGTGCCTGGAGTGTAGGGGGGGCTATTGGCTACACCTTC. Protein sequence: CAWSVGGAIGYTF.

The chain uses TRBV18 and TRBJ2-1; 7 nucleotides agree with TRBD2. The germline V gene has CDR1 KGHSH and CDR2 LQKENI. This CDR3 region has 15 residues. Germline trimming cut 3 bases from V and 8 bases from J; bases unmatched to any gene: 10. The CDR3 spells CASSPRQPAGDEQFF. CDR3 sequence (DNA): TGTGCCAGCTCACCGAGACAGCCCGCGGGGGATGAGCAGTTCTTC.

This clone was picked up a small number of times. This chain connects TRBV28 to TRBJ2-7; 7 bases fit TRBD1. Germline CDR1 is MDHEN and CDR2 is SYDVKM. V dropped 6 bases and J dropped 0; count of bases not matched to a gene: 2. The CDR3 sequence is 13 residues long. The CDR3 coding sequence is TGTGCCAGCAGACGGGACAGCTCCTACGAGCAGTACTTC. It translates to CASRRDSSYEQYF. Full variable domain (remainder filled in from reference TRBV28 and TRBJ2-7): DVKVTQSSRYLVKRTGEKVFLECVQDMDHENMFWYRQDPGLGLRLIYFSYDVKMKEKGDIPEGYSVSREKKERFSLILESASTNQTSMYLCASRRDSSYEQYFGPGTRLTVT.

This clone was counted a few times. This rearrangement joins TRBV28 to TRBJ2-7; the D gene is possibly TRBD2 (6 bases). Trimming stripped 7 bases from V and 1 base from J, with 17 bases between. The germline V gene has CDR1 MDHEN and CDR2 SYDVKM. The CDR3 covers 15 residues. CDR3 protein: CASTSGGTASYEQYF. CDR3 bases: TGTGCCAGCACCTCGGGCGGGACGGCTTCCTACGAGCAGTACTTC.

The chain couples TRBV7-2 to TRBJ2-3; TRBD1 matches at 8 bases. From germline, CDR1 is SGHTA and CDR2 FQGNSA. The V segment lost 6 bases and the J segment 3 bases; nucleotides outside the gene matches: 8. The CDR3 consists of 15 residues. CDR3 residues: CASSVGQGLTDTQYF. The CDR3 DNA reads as TGTGCCAGCAGTGTCGGACAGGGTCTTACAGATACGCAGTATTTT.

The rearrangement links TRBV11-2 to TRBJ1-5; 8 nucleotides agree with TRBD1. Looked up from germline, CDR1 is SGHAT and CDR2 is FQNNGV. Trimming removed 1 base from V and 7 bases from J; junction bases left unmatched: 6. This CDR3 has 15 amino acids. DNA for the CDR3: TGTGCCAGCAGCTTAGCCCAGGGGGCGAACCAGCCCCAGCATTTT. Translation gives CASSLAQGANQPQHF.

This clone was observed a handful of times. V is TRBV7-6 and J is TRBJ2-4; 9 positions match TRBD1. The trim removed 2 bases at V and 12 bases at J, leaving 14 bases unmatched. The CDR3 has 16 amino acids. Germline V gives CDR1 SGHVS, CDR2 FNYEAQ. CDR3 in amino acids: CASSLSPDRGPGAQYF. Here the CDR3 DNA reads TGTGCCAGCAGCTTAAGTCCGGACAGGGGTCCTGGGGCTCAGTACTTC. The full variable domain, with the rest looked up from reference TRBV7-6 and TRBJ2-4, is GAGVSQSPRYKVTKRGQDVALRCDPISGHVSLYWYRQALGQGPEFLTYFNYEAQQDKSGLPNDRFSAERPEGSISTLTIQRTEQRDSAMYRCASSLSPDRGPGAQYFGAGTRLSVL.

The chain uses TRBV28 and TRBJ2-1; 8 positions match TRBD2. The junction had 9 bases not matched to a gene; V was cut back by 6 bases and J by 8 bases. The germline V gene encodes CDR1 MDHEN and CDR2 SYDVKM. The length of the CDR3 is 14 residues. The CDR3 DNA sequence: TGTGCCAGCAGCAATCCCGGGACTAGGCATGAGCAGTTCTTC. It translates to CASSNPGTRHEQFF.

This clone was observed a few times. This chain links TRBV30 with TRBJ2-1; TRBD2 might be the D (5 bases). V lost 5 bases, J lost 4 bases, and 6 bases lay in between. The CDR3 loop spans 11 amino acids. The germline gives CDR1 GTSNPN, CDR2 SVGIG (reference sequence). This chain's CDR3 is CAWEGYNEQFF. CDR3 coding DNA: TGTGCCTGGGAGGGATACAATGAGCAGTTCTTC.

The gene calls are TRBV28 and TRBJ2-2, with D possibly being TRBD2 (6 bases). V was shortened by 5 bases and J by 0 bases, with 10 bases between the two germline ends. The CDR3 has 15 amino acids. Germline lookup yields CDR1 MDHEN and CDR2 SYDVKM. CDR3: CASSPPGANTGELFF. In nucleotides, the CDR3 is TGTGCCAGCAGTCCCCCGGGGGCGAACACCGGGGAGCTGTTTTTT.

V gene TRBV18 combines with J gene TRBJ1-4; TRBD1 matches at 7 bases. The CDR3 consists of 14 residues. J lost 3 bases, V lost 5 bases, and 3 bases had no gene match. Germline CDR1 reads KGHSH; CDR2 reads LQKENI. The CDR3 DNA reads TGTGCCAGCTCAAGGACAGGCCCTAATGAAAAACTGTTTTTT. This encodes CASSRTGPNEKLFF.

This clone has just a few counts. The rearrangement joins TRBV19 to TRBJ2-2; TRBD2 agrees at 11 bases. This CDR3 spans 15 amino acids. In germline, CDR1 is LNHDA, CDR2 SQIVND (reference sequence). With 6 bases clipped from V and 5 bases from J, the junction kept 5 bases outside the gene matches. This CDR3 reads CASSRLAGTTGELFF. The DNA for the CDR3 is TGTGCCAGTAGCAGACTAGCGGGAACAACCGGGGAGCTGTTTTTT. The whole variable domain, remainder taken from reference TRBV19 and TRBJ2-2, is DGGITQSPKYLFRKEGQNVTLSCEQNLNHDAMYWYRQDPGQGLRLIYYSQIVNDFQKGDIAEGYSVSREKKESFPLTVTSAQKNPTAFYLCASSRLAGTTGELFFGEGSRLTVL.

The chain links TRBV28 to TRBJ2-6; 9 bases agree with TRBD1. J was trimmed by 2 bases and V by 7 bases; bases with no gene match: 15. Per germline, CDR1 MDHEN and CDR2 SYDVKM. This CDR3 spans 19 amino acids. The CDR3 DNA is TGTGCCAGCACCCTTTCTCCGGGACAGGGTTCGGCTGGGGCCAACGTCCTGACTTTC. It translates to CASTLSPGQGSAGANVLTF.

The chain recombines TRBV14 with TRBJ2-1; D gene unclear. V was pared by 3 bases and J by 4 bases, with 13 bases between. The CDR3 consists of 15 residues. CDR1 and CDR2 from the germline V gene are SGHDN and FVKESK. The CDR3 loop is CASSQRGPRYNEQFF. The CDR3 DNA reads TGTGCCAGCAGCCAGCGCGGCCCGAGATACAATGAGCAGTTCTTC.

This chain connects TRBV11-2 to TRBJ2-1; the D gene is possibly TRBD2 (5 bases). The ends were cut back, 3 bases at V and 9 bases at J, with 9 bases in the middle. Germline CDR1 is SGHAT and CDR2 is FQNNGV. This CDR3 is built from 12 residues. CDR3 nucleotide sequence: TGTGCCAGCAGCTTTAGCGAGGCTGAGCAGTTCTTC. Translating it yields CASSFSEAEQFF.

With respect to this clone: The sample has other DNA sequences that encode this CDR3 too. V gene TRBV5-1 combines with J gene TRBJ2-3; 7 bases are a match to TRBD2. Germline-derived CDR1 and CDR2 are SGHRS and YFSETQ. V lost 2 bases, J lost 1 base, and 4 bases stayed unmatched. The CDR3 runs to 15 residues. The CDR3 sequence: CASSLGLAGTDTQYF. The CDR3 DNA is TGCGCCAGCAGCTTAGGCCTAGCGGGCACAGATACGCAGTATTTT.

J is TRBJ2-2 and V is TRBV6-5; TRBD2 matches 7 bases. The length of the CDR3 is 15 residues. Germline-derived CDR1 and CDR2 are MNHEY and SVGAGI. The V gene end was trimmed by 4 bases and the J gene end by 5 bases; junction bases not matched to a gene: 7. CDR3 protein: CASSWRAGYTGELFF. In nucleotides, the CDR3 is TGTGCCAGCAGTTGGCGAGCGGGGTATACCGGGGAGCTGTTTTTT.

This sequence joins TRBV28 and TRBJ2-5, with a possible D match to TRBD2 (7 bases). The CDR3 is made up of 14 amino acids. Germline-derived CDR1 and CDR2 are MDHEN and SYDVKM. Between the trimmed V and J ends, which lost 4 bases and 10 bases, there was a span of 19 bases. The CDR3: CASSSRGEGKGQYF. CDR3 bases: TGTGCCAGCAGTTCAAGGGGGGAGGGGAAGGGCCAGTACTTC.